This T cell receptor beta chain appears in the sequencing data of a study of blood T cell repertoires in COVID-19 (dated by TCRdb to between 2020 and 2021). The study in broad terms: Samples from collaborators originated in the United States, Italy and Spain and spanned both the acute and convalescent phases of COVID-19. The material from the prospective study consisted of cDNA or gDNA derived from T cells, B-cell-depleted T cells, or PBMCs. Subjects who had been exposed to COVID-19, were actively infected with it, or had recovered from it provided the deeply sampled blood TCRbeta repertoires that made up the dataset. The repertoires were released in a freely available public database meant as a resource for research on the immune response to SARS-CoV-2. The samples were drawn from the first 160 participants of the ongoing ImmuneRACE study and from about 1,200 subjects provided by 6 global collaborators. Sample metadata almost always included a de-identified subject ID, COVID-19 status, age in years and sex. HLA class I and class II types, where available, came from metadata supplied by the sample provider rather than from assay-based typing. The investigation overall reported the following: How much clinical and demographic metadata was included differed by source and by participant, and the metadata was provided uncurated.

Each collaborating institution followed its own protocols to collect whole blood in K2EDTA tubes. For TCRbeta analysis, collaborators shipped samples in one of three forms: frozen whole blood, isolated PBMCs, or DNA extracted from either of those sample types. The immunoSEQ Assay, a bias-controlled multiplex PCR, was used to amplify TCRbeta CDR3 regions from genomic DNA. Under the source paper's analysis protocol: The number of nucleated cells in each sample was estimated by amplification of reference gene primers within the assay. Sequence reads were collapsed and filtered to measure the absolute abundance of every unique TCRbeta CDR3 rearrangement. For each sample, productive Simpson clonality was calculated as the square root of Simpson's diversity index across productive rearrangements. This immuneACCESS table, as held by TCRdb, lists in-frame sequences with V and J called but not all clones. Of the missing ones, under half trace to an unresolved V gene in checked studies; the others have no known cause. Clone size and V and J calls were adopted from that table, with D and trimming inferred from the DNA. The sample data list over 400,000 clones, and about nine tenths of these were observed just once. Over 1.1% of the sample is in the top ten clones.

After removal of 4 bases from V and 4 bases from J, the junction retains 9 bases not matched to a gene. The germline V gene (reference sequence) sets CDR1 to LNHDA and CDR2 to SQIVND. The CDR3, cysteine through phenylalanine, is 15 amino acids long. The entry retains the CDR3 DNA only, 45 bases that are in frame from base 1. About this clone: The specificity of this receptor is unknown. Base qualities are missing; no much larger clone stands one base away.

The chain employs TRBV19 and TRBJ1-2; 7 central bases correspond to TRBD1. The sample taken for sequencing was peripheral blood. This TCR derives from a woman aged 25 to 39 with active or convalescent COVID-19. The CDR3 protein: CASSTHRDSSYGYTF. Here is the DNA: TGTGCCAGTAGTACGCACCGGGACAGCTCCTATGGCTACACCTTC.